Detailed here is one T cell receptor (beta chain). What it recognizes is unknown. This sample is part of a study of T cell responses to AZD1222 COVID-19 vaccine. Findings and caveats of the study: Donors in the cohort were predominantly white British and more often female, and clonal diversity was possibly underestimated. No day 14 peak samples; only post-peak repertoires were characterized.

Clones were sequenced by immunoSEQ multiplex PCR, and TCRdb holds only the in-frame ones, with some missing. The repertoire holds some 120,000 clones, with roughly 87% as singletons. Looked up from germline, CDR1 is SGDLS and CDR2 is YYNGEE. V shed 2 bases, J shed 1 base, and the junction held 8 bases outside the gene matches. The CDR3 spans 17 residues. This sequence was found in an adult in good health. The sample here was peripheral blood, taken on day 0 of AZD1222 vaccination. The chain is built from TRBV9 and TRBJ2-5, with 10 bases lining up with TRBD2. The CDR3 loop reads CASSVTGTSVFQETQYF. The CDR3 coding sequence is TGTGCCAGCAGCGTCACCGGGACTAGCGTATTCCAAGAGACCCAGTACTTC.